This T cell receptor (beta chain) was profiled in a study of molecular identifiers for immune sequencing clone quantification. Sorted cells numbering about 19,000 to 1,100,000, with 10%, 30% or 50% RNA, yielded the naive CD8 libraries. Sorting defined naive CD8 T cells as CD8+CD4-CCR7+CD45RA+. The germline V gene has CDR1 SGHAT and CDR2 FQNNGV. The CDR3 runs to 19 residues. V dropped 3 bases and J dropped 0; count of bases not matched to a gene: 14. MiXCR, run by TCRdb on the PCR reads, gives a single entry per CDR3 protein. The sample holds hundreds of thousands of distinct CDR3 sequences; approximately 20% are singletons and the top ten take around 0.86%. This clonotype showed up many times.

This receptor was taken from a human donor in good health. Some libraries in this study had Jurkat cell RNA spiked in. The specimen was naive CD8+ T cells from blood, with Jurkat cell RNA spiked in. Subset reported: FACS-sorted CD8+CD4-CCR7+CD45RA+ naive T cells. This sequence joins TRBV11-2 and TRBJ2-4, with TRBD1 matching over 7 bases. In DNA, the CDR3 is TGTGCCAGCAGCTTTCACAGGGGCTATTTAGAGCTAGCCAAAAACATTCAGTACTTC. Protein: CASSFHRGYLELAKNIQYF.